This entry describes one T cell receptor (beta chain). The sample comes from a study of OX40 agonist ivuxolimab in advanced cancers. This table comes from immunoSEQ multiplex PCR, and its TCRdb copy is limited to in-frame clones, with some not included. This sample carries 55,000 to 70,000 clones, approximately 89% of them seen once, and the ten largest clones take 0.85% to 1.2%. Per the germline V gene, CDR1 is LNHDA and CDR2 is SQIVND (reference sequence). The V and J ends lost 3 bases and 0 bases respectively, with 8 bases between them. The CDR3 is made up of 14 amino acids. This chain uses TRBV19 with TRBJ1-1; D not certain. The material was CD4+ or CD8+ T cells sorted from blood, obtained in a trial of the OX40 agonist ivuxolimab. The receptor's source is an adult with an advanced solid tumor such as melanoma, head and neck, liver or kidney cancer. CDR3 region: CASSIGGMNTEAFF. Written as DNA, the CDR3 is TGTGCCAGTAGTATTGGCGGCATGAACACTGAAGCTTTCTTT.